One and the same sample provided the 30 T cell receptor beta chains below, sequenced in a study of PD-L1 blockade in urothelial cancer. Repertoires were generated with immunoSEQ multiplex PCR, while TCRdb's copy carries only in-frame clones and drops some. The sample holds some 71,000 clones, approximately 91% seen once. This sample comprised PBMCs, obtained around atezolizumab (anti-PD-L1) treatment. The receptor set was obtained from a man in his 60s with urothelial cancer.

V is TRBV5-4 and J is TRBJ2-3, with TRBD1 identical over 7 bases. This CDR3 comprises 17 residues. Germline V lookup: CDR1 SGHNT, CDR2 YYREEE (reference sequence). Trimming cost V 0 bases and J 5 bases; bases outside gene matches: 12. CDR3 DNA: TGTGCCAGCAGCTTGGGGTCCCGACAGGGTCGGAGAGATACGCAGTATTTT. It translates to CASSLGSRQGRRDTQYF.

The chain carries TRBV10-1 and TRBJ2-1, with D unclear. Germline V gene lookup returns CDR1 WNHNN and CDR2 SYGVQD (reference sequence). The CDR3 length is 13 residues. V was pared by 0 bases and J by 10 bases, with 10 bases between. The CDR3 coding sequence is TGCGCCAGCAGTGAGTCCGACATTGGGGAGCAGTTCTTC. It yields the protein CASSESDIGEQFF.

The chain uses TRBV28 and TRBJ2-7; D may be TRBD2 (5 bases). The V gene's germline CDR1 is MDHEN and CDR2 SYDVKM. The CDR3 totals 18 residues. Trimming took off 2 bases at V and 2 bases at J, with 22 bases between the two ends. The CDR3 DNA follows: TGTGCCAGCAGTTTAATGGCCGGAGGCCGTGGCAAAGCCTACGAGCAGTACTTC. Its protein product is CASSLMAGGRGKAYEQYF. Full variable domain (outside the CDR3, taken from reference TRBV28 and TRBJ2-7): DVKVTQSSRYLVKRTGEKVFLECVQDMDHENMFWYRQDPGLGLRLIYFSYDVKMKEKGDIPEGYSVSREKKERFSLILESASTNQTSMYLCASSLMAGGRGKAYEQYFGPGTRLTVT.

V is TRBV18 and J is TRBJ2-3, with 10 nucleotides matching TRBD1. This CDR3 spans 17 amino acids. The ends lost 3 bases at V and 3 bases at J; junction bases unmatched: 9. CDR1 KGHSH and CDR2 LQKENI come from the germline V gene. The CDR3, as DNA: TGTGCCAGCTCACCGATTGGGCCGGGACAGGGGACAGATACGCAGTATTTT. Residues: CASSPIGPGQGTDTQYF.

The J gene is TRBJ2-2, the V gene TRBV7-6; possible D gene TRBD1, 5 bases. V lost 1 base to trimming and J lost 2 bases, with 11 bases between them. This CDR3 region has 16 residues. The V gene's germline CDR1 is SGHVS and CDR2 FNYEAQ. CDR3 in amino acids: CASSLGVGANTGELFF. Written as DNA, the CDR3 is TGTGCCAGCAGCTTAGGAGTAGGGGCAAACACCGGGGAGCTGTTTTTT.

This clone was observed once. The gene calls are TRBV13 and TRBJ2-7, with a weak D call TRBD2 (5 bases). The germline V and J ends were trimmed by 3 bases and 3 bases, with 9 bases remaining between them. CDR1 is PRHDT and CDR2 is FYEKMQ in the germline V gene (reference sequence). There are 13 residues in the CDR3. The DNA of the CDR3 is TGTGCCAGCAGCTTCGAGGGCAGCTACGAGCAGTACTTC. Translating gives CASSFEGSYEQYF.

This CDR3 reads CASSFVGQGTDTQYF. The CDR3 nucleotides are TGTGCCAGCAGCTTTGTAGGTCAGGGAACAGATACGCAGTATTTT. V is TRBV11-2 and J is TRBJ2-3; tentatively, D is TRBD1 (5 bases). Trimming pared 3 bases from V and 3 bases from J, leaving 13 bases between. Germline CDR1 reads SGHAT; CDR2 reads FQNNGV. The CDR3 length is 15 residues.

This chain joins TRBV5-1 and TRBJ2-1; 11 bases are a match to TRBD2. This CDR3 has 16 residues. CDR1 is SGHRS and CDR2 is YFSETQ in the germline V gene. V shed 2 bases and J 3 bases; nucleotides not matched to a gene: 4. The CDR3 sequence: CASSLLAGVVYNEQFF. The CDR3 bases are TGCGCCAGCAGCTTACTAGCGGGAGTAGTCTACAATGAGCAGTTCTTC.

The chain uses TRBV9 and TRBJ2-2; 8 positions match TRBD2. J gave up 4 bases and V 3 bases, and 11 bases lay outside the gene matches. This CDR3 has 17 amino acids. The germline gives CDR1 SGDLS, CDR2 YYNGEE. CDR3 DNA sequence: TGTGCCAGCAGCGCCTTATCAGCGGGGGTTGGCACCGGGGAGCTGTTTTTT. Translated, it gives CASSALSAGVGTGELFF. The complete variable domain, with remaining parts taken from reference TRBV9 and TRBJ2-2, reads DSGVTQTPKHLITATGQRVTLRCSPRSGDLSVYWYQQSLDQGLQFLIQYYNGEERAKGNILERFSAQQFPDLHSELNLSSLELGDSALYFCASSALSAGVGTGELFFGEGSRLTVL.

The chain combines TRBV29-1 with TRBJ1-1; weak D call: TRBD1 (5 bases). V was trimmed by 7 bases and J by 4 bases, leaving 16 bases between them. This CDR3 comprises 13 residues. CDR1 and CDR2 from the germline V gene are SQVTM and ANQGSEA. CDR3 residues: CSASGGDGTEAFF. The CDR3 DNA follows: TGCAGCGCATCCGGGGGAGACGGCACTGAAGCTTTCTTT.

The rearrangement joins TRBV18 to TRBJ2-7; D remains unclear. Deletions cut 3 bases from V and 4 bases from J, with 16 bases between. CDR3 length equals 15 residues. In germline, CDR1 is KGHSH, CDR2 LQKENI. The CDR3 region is CASSPSTGSGYEQYF. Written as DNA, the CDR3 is TGTGCCAGCTCACCTTCGACGGGTTCTGGGTACGAGCAGTACTTC. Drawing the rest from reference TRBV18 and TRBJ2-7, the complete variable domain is NAGVMQNPRHLVRRRGQEARLRCSPMKGHSHVYWYRQLPEEGLKFMVYLQKENIIDESGMPKERFSAEFPKEGPSILRIQQVVRGDSAAYFCASSPSTGSGYEQYFGPGTRLTVT.

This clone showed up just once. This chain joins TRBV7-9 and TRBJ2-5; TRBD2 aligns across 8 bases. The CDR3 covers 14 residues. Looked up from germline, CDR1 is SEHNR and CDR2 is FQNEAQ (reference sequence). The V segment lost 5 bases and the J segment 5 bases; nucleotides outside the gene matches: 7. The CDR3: CASSIGGGSETQYF. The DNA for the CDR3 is TGTGCCAGCAGCATCGGGGGGGGGTCGGAGACCCAGTACTTC. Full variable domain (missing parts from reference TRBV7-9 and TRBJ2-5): DTGVSQNPRHKITKRGQNVTFRCDPISEHNRLYWYRQTLGQGPEFLTYFQNEAQLEKSRLLSDRFSAERPKGSFSTLEIQRTEQGDSAMYLCASSIGGGSETQYFGPGTRLLVL.

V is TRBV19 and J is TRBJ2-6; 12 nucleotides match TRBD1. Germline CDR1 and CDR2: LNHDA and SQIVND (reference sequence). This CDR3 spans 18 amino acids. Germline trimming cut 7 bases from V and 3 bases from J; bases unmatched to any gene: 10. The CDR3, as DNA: TGTGCCAGTACTGTGGGACAGGGGGCAGGGAGTGGGGCCAACGTCCTGACTTTC. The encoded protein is CASTVGQGAGSGANVLTF.

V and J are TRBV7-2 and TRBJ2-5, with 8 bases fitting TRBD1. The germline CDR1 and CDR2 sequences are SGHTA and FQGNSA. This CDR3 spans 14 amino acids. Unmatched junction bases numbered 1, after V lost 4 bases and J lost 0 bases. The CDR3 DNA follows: TGTGCCAGCAGCTCGACAGGGGACCAAGAGACCCAGTACTTC. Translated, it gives CASSSTGDQETQYF.

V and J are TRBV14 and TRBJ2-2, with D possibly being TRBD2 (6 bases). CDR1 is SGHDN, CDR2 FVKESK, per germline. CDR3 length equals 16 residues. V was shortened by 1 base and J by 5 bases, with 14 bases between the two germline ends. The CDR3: CASSQGGAGRTGELFF. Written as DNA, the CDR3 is TGTGCCAGCAGCCAAGGAGGGGCGGGACGGACCGGGGAGCTGTTTTTT.

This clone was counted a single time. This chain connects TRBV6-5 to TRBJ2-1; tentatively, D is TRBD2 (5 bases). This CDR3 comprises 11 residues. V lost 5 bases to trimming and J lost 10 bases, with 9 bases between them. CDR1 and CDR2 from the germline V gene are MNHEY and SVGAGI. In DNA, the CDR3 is TGTGCCAGCAGTGAGGGCCGCGAGCAGTTCTTC. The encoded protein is CASSEGREQFF.

The CDR3: CAISGTEHYGYTF. The CDR3 nucleotides read TGTGCCATCAGTGGGACAGAACACTATGGCTACACCTTC. The chain joins TRBV10-3 to TRBJ1-2, with D perhaps TRBD1 (6 bases). Deletions cut 4 bases from V and 3 bases from J, with 9 bases between. Germline loops: CDR1 ENHRY, CDR2 SYGVKD. The CDR3 has 13 amino acids.

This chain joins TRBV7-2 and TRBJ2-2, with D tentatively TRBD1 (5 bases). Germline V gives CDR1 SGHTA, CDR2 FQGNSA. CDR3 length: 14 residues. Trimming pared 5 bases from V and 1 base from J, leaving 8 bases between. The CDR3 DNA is TGTGCCAGCAGCAATGACAGGAACACCGGGGAGCTGTTTTTT. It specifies CASSNDRNTGELFF.

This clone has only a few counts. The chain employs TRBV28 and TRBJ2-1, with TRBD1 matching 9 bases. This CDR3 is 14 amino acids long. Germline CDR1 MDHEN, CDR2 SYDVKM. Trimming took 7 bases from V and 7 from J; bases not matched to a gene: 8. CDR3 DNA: TGTGCCAGCAATAGCCGGGACAGGGTGAATGAGCAGTTCTTC. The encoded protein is CASNSRDRVNEQFF. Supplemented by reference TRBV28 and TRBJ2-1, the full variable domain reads DVKVTQSSRYLVKRTGEKVFLECVQDMDHENMFWYRQDPGLGLRLIYFSYDVKMKEKGDIPEGYSVSREKKERFSLILESASTNQTSMYLCASNSRDRVNEQFFGPGTRLTVL.

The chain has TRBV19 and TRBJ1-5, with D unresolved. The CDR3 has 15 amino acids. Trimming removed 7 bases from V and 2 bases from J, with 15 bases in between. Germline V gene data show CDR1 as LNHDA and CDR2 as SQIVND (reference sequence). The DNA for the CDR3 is TGTGCCAGTATTGAATCCCTCGCGGGCAATCAGCCCCAGCATTTT. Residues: CASIESLAGNQPQHF.

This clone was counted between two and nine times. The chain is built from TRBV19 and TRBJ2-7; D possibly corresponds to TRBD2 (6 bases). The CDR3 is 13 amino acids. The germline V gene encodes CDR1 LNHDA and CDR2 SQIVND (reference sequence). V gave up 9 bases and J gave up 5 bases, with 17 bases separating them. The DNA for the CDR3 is TGTGCCAGCGCGGACCTACCGGGGGACGAGCAGTACTTC. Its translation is CASADLPGDEQYF.

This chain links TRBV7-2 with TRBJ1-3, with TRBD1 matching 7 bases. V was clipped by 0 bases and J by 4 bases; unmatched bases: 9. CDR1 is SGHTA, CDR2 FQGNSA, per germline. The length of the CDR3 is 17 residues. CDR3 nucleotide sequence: TGTGCCAGCAGCTTAGCCGGGACAGCCGGAGGCGGAAACACCATATATTTT. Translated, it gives CASSLAGTAGGGNTIYF.

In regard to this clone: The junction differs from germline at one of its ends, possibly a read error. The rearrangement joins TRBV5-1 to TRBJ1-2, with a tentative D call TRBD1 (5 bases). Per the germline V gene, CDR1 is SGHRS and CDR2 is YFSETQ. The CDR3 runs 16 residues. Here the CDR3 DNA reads TGCGCCAGCAGCTTGGTGGCTCGGGGGGATGCTTATGACTACACCTTC. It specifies CASSLVARGDAYDYTF.

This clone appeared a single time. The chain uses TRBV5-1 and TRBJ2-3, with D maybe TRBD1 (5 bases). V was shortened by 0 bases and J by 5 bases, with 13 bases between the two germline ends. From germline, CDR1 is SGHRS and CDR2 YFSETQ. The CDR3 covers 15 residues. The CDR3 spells CASSLESSRVDTQYF. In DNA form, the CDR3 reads TGCGCCAGCAGCTTGGAATCCTCCAGGGTAGATACGCAGTATTTT.

The CDR3 DNA follows: TGTGCCAGCAGCCCGGGACTAGCGGACTACGAGCAGTACTTC. This codes for CASSPGLADYEQYF. The J gene is TRBJ2-7, the V gene TRBV9, with 11 nucleotides matching TRBD2. V was pared by 4 bases and J by 3 bases, with 3 bases of the junction left unmatched. The CDR3 loop spans 14 amino acids. Germline V CDR1 and CDR2: SGDLS, YYNGEE.

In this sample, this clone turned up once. The CDR3 nucleotides read TGTGCCAGCAGCCGTGGACTAGCGGGAGTTAACACAGATACGCAGTATTTT. Translation: CASSRGLAGVNTDTQYF. The chain has TRBV13 and TRBJ2-3, with 13 bases that match TRBD2. From germline, CDR1 is PRHDT and CDR2 FYEKMQ (reference sequence). The V gene end was trimmed by 5 bases and the J gene end by 2 bases; junction bases not matched to a gene: 7. The CDR3 is 17 amino acids.

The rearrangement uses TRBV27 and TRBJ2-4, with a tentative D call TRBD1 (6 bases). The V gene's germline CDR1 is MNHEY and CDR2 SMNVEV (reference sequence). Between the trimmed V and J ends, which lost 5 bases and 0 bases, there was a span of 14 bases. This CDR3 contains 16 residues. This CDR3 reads CASSARQEIAKNIQYF. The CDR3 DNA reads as TGTGCCAGCAGTGCGCGACAGGAAATAGCCAAAAACATTCAGTACTTC.

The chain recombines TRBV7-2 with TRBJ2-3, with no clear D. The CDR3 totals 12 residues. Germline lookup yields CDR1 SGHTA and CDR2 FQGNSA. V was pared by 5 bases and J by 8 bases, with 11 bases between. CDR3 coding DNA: TGTGCCAGCAGCCCCAGCGTGGGTACGCAGTATTTT. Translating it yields CASSPSVGTQYF.

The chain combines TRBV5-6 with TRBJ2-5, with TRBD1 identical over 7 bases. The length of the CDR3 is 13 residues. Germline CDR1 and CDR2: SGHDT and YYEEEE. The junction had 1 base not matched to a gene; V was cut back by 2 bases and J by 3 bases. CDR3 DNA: TGTGCCAGCAGCTTCGGACAGGAAGAGACCCAGTACTTC. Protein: CASSFGQEETQYF.

The CDR3 sequence is CASSYTSGRADIQYF. For the CDR3, the DNA is TGTGCCAGCAGCTACACTAGCGGGAGGGCCGACATTCAGTACTTC. The chain couples TRBV5-6 to TRBJ2-4, with 13 bases matching TRBD2. J gave up 8 bases and V 3 bases, and 5 bases lay outside the gene matches. CDR1 SGHDT and CDR2 YYEEEE come from the germline V gene. This CDR3 region has 15 residues.